The 25 T cell receptor beta chains given below trace back to one sample, sequenced in a study of blood T cell repertoires in COVID-19. Profiling relied on immunoSEQ multiplex PCR, and the TCRdb table lists in-frame clones only, not all of them. The data show some 210,000 clones, approximately 85% seen once. The specimen was peripheral blood. These receptors were collected from a woman between 65 and 79 years old with active or convalescent COVID-19.

CDR3 nucleotides: TGTGCCAGCAGTTCGGGACTAGCGTACTCCTACGAGCAGTACTTC. Translated, it gives CASSSGLAYSYEQYF. This chain joins TRBV28 and TRBJ2-7; 10 bases agree with TRBD2. The V gene end was trimmed by 4 bases and the J gene end by 0 bases; junction bases not matched to a gene: 3. Germline values: CDR1 MDHEN, CDR2 SYDVKM. The CDR3 totals 15 residues.

The rearrangement links TRBV4-2 to TRBJ2-1; 14 bases align to TRBD2. V dropped 0 bases and J dropped 6; count of bases not matched to a gene: 4. This CDR3 comprises 17 residues. Germline loops: CDR1 LGHNA, CDR2 YNFKEQ. In nucleotides, the CDR3 is TGTGCCAGCAGCCAAGATGGGACTAGCGGGAGTATCAATGAGCAGTTCTTC. It is translated as CASSQDGTSGSINEQFF.

This clone was seen once. V usage is TRBV7-5 and J usage is TRBJ2-2; the D call TRBD2 from the table was never checked on the DNA. TRBV7-5 is designated a pseudogene. This CDR3 contains 13 residues. The CDR3 DNA sequence: TGTGTCAGAAGCTCTTTTGCGACCGGGGAGCTGTTTTTT. As protein: CVRSSFATGELFF.

The chain joins TRBV12-3 or TRBV12-4 to TRBJ2-1, with no clear D. CDR3 length equals 12 residues. V dropped 6 bases and J dropped 12 bases, with 15 bases sitting between them. Written as DNA, the CDR3 is TGTGCCAGCAGGCCAACGGAGTCGGCGCAGTTCTTC. Amino acid sequence: CASRPTESAQFF.

The gene calls are TRBV4-2 and TRBJ2-5; D gene uncertain. The CDR3 is made up of 13 amino acids. In germline, CDR1 is LGHNA, CDR2 YNFKEQ. V gave up 0 bases and J gave up 5 bases, with 7 bases separating them. Written as DNA, the CDR3 is TGTGCCAGCAGCCAAGATTATGGCGAGACCCAGTACTTC. Translating gives CASSQDYGETQYF.

The V gene is TRBV5-4, the J gene TRBJ2-7; weak D call: TRBD2 (5 bases). CDR1 SGHNT and CDR2 YYREEE come from the germline V gene (reference sequence). Deletions cut 0 bases from V and 3 bases from J, with 16 bases between. The CDR3 consists of 16 residues. CDR3 nucleotide sequence: TGTGCCAGCAGCTTGGCCGGCGGCCTAGCTCGCTACGAGCAGTACTTC. Translated, it gives CASSLAGGLARYEQYF.

The rearrangement links TRBV5-5 to TRBJ1-2; D is perhaps TRBD1 (5 bases). V shed 4 bases and J shed 7 bases, with 14 bases lying between them. CDR1 SGHKS and CDR2 YYEKEE come from the germline V gene (reference sequence). The CDR3 consists of 13 residues. CDR3 amino acids: CASSLDPGGGYTF. CDR3 sequence (DNA): TGTGCCAGCAGCCTCGACCCCGGGGGTGGCTACACCTTC.

The chain joins TRBV5-8 to TRBJ1-3, with 9 bases aligning to TRBD1. CDR1 and CDR2 (germline): SGHTS, YDEGEE. V trimming: 2 bases; J trimming: 1 base; junction bases outside the gene matches: 4. The CDR3 runs 16 residues. CDR3 coding DNA: TGTGCCAGCAGCTTCACAGGGGGCAGTTCTGGAAACACCATATATTTT. Translated: CASSFTGGSSGNTIYF.

The chain combines TRBV4-2 with TRBJ2-2; 10 bases align to TRBD2. The germline V gene has CDR1 LGHNA and CDR2 YNFKEQ. The CDR3 extends over 17 amino acids. V trimming: 0 bases; J trimming: 6 bases; junction bases outside the gene matches: 7. CDR3 DNA: TGTGCCAGCAGCCAAGATCTCAGCGGGAGGGTTCCCGGGGAGCTGTTTTTT. It yields the protein CASSQDLSGRVPGELFF.

V gene TRBV3-1 (or the pseudogene TRBV3-2) combines with J gene TRBJ2-5, with D uncertain. The CDR3 has 11 residues. Trimming left V 5 bases short and J 4 bases short, with 5 bases between. Germline-derived CDR1 and CDR2 are LGHDT and YNNKEL (reference sequence). CDR3 nucleotide sequence: TGTGCCAGCAGCATCGGAGAGACCCAGTACTTC. Amino acids: CASSIGETQYF.

The chain couples TRBV7-9 to TRBJ2-7; a weak D match, TRBD2 (6 bases). The CDR3 spans 16 residues. The V gene's germline CDR1 is SEHNR and CDR2 FQNEAQ (reference sequence). The V gene lost 2 bases and the J gene lost 3 bases, with 17 bases spanning the gap. This chain's CDR3 is CASSLRAGSELYEQYF. The CDR3 coding sequence is TGTGCCAGCAGCTTAAGGGCGGGGTCGGAACTCTACGAGCAGTACTTC.

The rearrangement links TRBV6-5 to TRBJ1-2, with D maybe TRBD1 (5 bases). Germline CDR1 is MNHEY and CDR2 is SVGAGI. The CDR3 spans 14 residues. V gave up 2 bases and J gave up 7 bases, with 14 bases separating them. The CDR3 sequence is CASSYLSGEFGYTF. CDR3 bases: TGTGCCAGCAGTTACCTATCGGGGGAGTTTGGCTACACCTTC.

Here the CDR3 DNA reads TGTGCCAGCAGTCCCCGGGCAGGGCGGCAGGAGACCCAGTACTTC. Protein product: CASSPRAGRQETQYF. The chain combines TRBV27 with TRBJ2-5, with D possibly being TRBD1 (5 bases). V was cut by 5 bases and J by 5 bases, with 18 bases left in between. Germline assignment: CDR1 MNHEY and CDR2 SMNVEV (reference sequence). CDR3 length: 15 residues.

The J gene is TRBJ2-7, the V gene TRBV19; 9 nucleotides align to TRBD1. This CDR3 is built from 14 residues. Germline V gives CDR1 LNHDA, CDR2 SQIVND (reference sequence). V gave up 5 bases and J gave up 5 bases; unmatched junction bases: 7. CDR3 coding DNA: TGTGCCAGTAGTCCCCTGGGACAGGGCAACGAGCAGTACTTC. Protein product: CASSPLGQGNEQYF.

This chain uses TRBV13 with TRBJ2-7; TRBD1 might be the D (5 bases). The CDR3 consists of 13 residues. V was cut by 4 bases and J by 1 base, with 8 bases left in between. Germline CDR1 reads PRHDT; CDR2 reads FYEKMQ (reference sequence). As DNA, the CDR3 is TGTGCCAGCAGCTCGGACACGTCCTACGAGCAGTACTTC. Translated: CASSSDTSYEQYF.

The gene calls are TRBV10-1 and TRBJ1-5; 7 nucleotides agree with TRBD1. CDR3 length: 14 amino acids. V shed 8 bases and J 6 bases; nucleotides not matched to a gene: 10. In germline, CDR1 is WNHNN, CDR2 SYGVQD (reference sequence). CDR3 residues: CASPIPAGGQPQHF. CDR3 sequence (DNA): TGCGCCAGCCCAATCCCAGCAGGGGGTCAGCCCCAGCATTTT.

The CDR3 DNA reads as TGTGCCAGCAGCGCCGGACAGCCGGGAATCAGGGAGCTGTTTTTT. Translation gives CASSAGQPGIRELFF. The chain is built from TRBV11-3 and TRBJ2-2; D might be TRBD1 (6 bases). Trimming cost V 5 bases and J 9 bases, with 19 bases left between them. The CDR3 consists of 15 residues. The germline V gene has CDR1 SGHNT and CDR2 YENEEA.

The chain is built from TRBV5-1 and TRBJ2-1, with 12 bases fitting TRBD1. Germline V lookup: CDR1 SGHRS, CDR2 YFSETQ. Trimming at V came to 4 bases and at J to 12 bases, leaving 14 bases not matched to a gene. The CDR3 extends over 16 amino acids. For the CDR3, the DNA is TGCGCCAGCAGCGTTGGAGGGGGACAGGGGGCGAGTGTGCAGTTCTTC. Protein: CASSVGGGQGASVQFF. Drawing the rest from reference TRBV5-1 and TRBJ2-1, the complete variable domain is KAGVTQTPRYLIKTRGQQVTLSCSPISGHRSVSWYQQTPGQGLQFLFEYFSETQRNKGNFPGRFSGRQFSNSRSEMNVSTLELGDSALYLCASSVGGGQGASVQFFGPGTRLTVL.

The CDR3 reads CASSLNRGQSPLHF. CDR3 in DNA: TGTGCCAGCAGCTTAAACAGGGGGCAATCACCCCTCCACTTT. This sequence joins TRBV7-9 and TRBJ1-6, with 9 bases fitting TRBD1. V lost 2 bases to trimming and J lost 10 bases; unmatched junction nucleotides: 3. The CDR3 has 14 residues. Germline V lookup: CDR1 SEHNR, CDR2 FQNEAQ (reference sequence). Together with reference TRBV7-9 and TRBJ1-6, the CDR3 gives the full variable domain: DTGVSQNPRHKITKRGQNVTFRCDPISEHNRLYWYRQTLGQGPEFLTYFQNEAQLEKSRLLSDRFSAERPKGSFSTLEIQRTEQGDSAMYLCASSLNRGQSPLHFGNGTRLTVT.

This clone was observed a single time. J is TRBJ1-2 and V is TRBV7-6; D possibly corresponds to TRBD1 (5 bases). With 1 base removed from V and 0 bases from J, the gap between germline ends came to 15 bases. This CDR3 is built from 17 residues. Looked up from germline, CDR1 is SGHVS and CDR2 is FNYEAQ. The chain's CDR3 is CASSLVSGEDTNYGYTF. CDR3 coding DNA: TGTGCCAGCAGCTTAGTCTCGGGGGAAGATACTAACTATGGCTACACCTTC.

About this clone: One end of the junction is discordant with germline, which a read error may explain. The genes are TRBV10-1 and TRBJ2-1; 7 bases are a match to TRBD2. The CDR3 is 16 amino acids. Germline assignment: CDR1 WNHNN and CDR2 SYGVQD (reference sequence). The CDR3 DNA sequence: TGCGCCACGTCTAATGTGGGCGGGAGTTCCTACGATGAGCAGTTCTTC. Its translation is CATSNVGGSSYDEQFF.

This chain links TRBV19 with TRBJ1-2, with 8 nucleotides matching TRBD1. J was trimmed by 7 bases and V by 5 bases; bases with no gene match: 12. The CDR3 spans 15 residues. Germline-derived CDR1 and CDR2 are LNHDA and SQIVND (reference sequence). Here the CDR3 reads CASSGQGAPSSGYTF. CDR3 DNA: TGTGCCAGTAGTGGGCAGGGGGCGCCGTCCAGTGGCTACACCTTC. Combining the CDR3 with reference TRBV19 and TRBJ1-2 gives the whole variable domain DGGITQSPKYLFRKEGQNVTLSCEQNLNHDAMYWYRQDPGQGLRLIYYSQIVNDFQKGDIAEGYSVSREKKESFPLTVTSAQKNPTAFYLCASSGQGAPSSGYTFGSGTRLTVV.

This clone came up a few times. The rearrangement joins TRBV3-1 (or the pseudogene TRBV3-2) to TRBJ2-6; a possible D gene is TRBD2 (6 bases). The CDR3 is made up of 19 amino acids. V was trimmed by 2 bases and J by 2 bases, leaving 19 bases between them. Germline V gene data show CDR1 as LGHDT and CDR2 as YNNKEL (reference sequence). In nucleotides, the CDR3 is TGTGCCAGCAGCCAACGTTTGCGGAGGGTAGGGCCTGGGGCCAACGTCCTGACTTTC. Translation: CASSQRLRRVGPGANVLTF.

The chain has TRBV2 and TRBJ2-1, with 8 bases matching TRBD2. V lost 8 bases, J lost 7 bases, and 13 bases stayed unmatched. Germline V gene data show CDR1 as SNHLY and CDR2 as FYNNEI. The CDR3 consists of 15 residues. The CDR3 loop reads CASLRGSGRGNEQFF. CDR3 in DNA: TGTGCCAGCCTACGGGGCAGCGGGAGAGGTAATGAGCAGTTCTTC.

The chain is built from TRBV5-6 and TRBJ2-7; 9 nucleotides agree with TRBD1. Unmatched junction bases numbered 12, after V lost 0 bases and J lost 2 bases. The CDR3 contains 18 residues. Germline loops: CDR1 SGHDT, CDR2 YYEEEE. CDR3: CASSLAVGGTGKAYEQYF. The DNA for the CDR3 is TGTGCCAGCAGCTTGGCCGTAGGGGGGACAGGGAAGGCCTACGAGCAGTACTTC.